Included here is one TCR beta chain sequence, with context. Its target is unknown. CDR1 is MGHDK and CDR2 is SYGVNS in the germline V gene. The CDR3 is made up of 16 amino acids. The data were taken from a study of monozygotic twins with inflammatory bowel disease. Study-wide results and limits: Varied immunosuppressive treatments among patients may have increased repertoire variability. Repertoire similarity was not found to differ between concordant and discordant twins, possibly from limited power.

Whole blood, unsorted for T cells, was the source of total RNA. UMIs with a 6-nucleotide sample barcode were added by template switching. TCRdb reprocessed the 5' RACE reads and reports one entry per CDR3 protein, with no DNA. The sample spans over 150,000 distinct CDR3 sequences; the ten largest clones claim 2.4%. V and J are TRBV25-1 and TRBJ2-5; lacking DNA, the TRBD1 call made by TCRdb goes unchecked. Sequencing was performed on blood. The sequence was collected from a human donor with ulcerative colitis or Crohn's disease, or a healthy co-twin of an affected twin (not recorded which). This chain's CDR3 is CASSEYRDTRPETQYF.